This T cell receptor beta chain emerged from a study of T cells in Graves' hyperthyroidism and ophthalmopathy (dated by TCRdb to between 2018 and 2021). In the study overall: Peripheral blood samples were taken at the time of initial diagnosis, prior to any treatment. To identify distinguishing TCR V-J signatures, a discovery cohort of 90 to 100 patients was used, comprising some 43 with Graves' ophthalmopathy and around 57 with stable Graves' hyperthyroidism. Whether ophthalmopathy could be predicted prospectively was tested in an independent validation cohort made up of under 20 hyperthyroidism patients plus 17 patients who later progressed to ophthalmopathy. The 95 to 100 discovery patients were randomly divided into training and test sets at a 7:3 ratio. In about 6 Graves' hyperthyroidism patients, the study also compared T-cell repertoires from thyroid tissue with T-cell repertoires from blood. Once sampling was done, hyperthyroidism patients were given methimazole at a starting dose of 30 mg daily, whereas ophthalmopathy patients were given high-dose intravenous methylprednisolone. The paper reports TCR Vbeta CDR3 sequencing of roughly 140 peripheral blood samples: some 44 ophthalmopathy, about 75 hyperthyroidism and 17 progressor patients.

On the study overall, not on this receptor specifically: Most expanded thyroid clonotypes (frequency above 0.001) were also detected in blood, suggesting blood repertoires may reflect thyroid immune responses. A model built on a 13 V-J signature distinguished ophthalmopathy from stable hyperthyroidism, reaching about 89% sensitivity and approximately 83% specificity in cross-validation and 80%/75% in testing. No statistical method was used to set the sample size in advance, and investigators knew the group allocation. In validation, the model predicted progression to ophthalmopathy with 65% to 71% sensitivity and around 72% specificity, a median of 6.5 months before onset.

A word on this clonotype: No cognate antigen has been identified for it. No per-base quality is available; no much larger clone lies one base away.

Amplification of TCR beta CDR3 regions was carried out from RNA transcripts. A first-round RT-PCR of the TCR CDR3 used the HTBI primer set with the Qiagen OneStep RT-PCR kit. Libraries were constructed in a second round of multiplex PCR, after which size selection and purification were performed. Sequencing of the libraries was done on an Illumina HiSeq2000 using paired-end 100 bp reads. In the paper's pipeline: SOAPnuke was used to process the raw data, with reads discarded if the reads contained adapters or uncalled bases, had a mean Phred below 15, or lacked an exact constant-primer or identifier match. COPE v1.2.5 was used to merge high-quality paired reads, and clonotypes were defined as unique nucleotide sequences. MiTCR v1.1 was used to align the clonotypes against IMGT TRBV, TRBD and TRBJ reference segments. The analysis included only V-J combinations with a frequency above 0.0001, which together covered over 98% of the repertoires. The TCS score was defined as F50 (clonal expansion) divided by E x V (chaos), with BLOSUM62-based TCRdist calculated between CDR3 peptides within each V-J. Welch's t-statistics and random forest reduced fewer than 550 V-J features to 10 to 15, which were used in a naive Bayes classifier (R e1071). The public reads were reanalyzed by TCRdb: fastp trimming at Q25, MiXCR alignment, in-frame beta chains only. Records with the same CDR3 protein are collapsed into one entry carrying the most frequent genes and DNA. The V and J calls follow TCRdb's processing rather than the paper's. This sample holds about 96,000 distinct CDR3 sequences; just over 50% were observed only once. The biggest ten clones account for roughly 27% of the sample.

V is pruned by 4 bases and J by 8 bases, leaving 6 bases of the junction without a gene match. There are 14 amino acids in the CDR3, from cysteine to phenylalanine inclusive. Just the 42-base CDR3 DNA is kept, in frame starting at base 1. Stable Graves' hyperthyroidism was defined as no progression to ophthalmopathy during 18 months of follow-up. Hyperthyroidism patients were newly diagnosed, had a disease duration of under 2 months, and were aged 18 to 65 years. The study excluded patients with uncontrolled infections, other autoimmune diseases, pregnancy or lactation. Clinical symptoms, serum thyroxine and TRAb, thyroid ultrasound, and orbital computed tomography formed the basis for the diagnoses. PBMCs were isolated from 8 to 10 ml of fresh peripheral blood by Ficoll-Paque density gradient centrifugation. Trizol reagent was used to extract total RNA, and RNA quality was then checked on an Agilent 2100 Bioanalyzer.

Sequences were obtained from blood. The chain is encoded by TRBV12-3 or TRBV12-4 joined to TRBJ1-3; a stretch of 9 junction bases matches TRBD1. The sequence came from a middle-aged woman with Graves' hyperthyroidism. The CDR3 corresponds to CASSSDRDRDTIYF. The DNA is TGTGCCAGCAGTTCGGACAGGGACAGGGACACCATATATTTT.